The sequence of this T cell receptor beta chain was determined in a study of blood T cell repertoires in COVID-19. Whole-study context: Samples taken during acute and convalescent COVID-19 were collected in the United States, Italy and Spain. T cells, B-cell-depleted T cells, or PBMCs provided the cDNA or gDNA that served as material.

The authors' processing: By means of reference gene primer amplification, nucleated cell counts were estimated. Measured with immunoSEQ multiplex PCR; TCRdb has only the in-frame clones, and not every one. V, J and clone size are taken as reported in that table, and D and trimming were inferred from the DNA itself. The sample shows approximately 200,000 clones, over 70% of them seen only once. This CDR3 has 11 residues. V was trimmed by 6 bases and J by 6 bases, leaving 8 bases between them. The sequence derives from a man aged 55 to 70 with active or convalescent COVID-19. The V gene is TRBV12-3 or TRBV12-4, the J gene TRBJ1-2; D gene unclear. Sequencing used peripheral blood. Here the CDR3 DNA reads TGTGCCAGCAGCCTCCGCGATGGCTACACCTTC. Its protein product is CASSLRDGYTF.